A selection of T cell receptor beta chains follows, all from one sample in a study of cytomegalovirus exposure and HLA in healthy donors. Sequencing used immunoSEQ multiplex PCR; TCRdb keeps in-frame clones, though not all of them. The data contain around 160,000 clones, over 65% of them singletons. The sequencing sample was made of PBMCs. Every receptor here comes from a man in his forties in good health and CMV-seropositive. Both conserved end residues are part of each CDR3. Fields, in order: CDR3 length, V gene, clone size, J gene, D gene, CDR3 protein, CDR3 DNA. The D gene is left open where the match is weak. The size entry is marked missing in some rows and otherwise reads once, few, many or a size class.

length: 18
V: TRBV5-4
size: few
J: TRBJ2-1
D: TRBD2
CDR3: CASSLERTSGGSYNEQFF
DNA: TGTGCCAGCAGCTTGGAAAGGACTAGCGGAGGATCCTACAATGAGCAGTTCTTC

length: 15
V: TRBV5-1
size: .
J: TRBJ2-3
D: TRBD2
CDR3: CASSSSGTLTDTQYF
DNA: TGCGCCAGCAGCTCTAGCGGGACTCTCACAGATACGCAGTATTTT

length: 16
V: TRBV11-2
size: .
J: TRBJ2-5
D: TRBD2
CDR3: CASSLNLRSSGETQYF
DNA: TGTGCCAGCAGCTTAAATCTGCGGTCTAGCGGGGAGACCCAGTACTTC

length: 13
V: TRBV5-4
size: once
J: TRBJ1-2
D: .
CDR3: CASSPTVAYGYTF
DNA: TGTGCCAGCAGCCCTACAGTTGCCTATGGCTACACCTTC

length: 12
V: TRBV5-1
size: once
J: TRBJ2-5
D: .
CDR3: CASSLPEETQYF
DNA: TGCGCCAGCAGCTTGCCAGAAGAGACCCAGTACTTC

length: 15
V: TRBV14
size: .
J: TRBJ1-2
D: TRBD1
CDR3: CASSTLGTDNYGYTF
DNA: TGTGCCAGCAGCACCCTGGGGACAGACAACTATGGCTACACCTTC

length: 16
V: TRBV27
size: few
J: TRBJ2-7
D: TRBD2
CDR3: CASSLDSGTSVYEQYF
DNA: TGTGCCAGCAGTTTAGATTCGGGGACTAGCGTCTACGAGCAGTACTTC

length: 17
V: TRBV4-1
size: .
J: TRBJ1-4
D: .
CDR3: CASSQDDFAASKEKLFF
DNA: TGCGCCAGCAGCCAAGATGATTTTGCGGCGAGCAAAGAAAAACTGTTTTTT

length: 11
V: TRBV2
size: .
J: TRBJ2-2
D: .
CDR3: CASTAGGELFF
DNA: TGTGCCAGCACGGCGGGCGGGGAGCTGTTTTTT

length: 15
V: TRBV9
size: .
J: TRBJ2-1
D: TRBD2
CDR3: CASSSAGAAYNEQFF
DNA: TGTGCCAGCAGCTCTGCGGGAGCGGCCTACAATGAGCAGTTCTTC

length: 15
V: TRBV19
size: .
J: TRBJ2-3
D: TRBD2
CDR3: CASSILAGGQDTQYF
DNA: TGTGCCAGTAGTATACTAGCGGGAGGTCAAGATACGCAGTATTTT

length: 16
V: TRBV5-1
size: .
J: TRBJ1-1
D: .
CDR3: CASSLAGGRGNTEAFF
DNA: TGCGCCAGCAGCTTGGCCGGGGGACGGGGGAACACTGAAGCTTTCTTT

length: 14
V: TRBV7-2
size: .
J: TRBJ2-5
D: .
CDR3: CASSLAGARETQYF
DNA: TGTGCCAGCAGCTTAGCGGGAGCGAGGGAGACCCAGTACTTC

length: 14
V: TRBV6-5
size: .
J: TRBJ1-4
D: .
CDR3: CASNGGMRYEKLFF
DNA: TGTGCCAGCAATGGGGGGATGAGATATGAAAAACTGTTTTTT

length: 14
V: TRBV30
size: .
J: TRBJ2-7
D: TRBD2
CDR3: CAWGTSGSWNEQYF
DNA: TGTGCCTGGGGGACTAGCGGGAGTTGGAACGAGCAGTACTTC

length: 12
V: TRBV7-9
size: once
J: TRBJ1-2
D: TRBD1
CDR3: CASSWGQDGYTF
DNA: TGTGCCAGCAGCTGGGGACAGGATGGCTACACCTTC

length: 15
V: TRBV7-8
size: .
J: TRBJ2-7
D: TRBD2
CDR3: CASSHGTSGSNEQYF
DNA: TGTGCCAGCAGCCACGGGACTAGCGGGAGCAACGAGCAGTACTTC

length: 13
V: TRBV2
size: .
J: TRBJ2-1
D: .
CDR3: CATQLVTYNEQFF
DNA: TGTGCCACCCAACTAGTCACCTACAATGAGCAGTTCTTC

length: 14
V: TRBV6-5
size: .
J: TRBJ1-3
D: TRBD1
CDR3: CAGDRGTSGNTIYF
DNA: TGTGCCGGGGACAGGGGCACCTCTGGAAACACCATATATTTT

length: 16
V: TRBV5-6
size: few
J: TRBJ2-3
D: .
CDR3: CASSHGTDLLYNTQYF
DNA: TGTGCCAGCAGCCACGGGACTGACCTACTATATAATACGCAGTATTTT

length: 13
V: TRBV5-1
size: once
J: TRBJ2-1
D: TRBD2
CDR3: CASSGSSYNEQFF
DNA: TGCGCCAGTAGCGGGAGCTCCTACAATGAGCAGTTCTTC

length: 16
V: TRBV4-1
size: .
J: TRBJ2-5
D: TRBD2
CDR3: CASSQEGGRAKETQYF
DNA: TGCGCCAGCAGCCAAGAGGGTGGGAGGGCCAAAGAGACCCAGTACTTC

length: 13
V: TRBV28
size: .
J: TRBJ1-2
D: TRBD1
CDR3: CASSTGDNYGYTF
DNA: TGTGCCAGCAGCACAGGGGATAACTATGGCTACACCTTC

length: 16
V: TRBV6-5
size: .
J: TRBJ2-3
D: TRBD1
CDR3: CASSYRTGTGTDTQYF
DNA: TGTGCCAGCAGTTACCGGACCGGGACAGGCACAGATACGCAGTATTTT

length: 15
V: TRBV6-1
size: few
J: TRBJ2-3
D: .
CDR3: CASSDDSASTDTQYF
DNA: TGTGCCAGCAGTGATGACTCCGCTAGCACAGATACGCAGTATTTT

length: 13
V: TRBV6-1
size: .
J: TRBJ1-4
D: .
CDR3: CASSEWSNEKLFF
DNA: TGTGCCAGCAGTGAATGGAGTAATGAAAAACTGTTTTTT

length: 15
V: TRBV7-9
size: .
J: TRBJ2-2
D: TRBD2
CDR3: CASSHGLGDTGELFF
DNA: TGTGCCAGCAGCCACGGACTAGGGGACACCGGGGAGCTGTTTTTT

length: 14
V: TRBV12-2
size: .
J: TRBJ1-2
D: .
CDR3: CASLTTGKSYGYTF
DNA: TGTGCAAGTCTCACGACAGGGAAGAGCTATGGCTACACCTTC

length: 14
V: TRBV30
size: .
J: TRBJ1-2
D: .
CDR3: CAWGRGAGLGGYTF
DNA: TGTGCCTGGGGGAGGGGTGCAGGGTTGGGTGGCTACACCTTC

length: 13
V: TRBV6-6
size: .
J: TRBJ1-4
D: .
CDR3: CASSRGGIEKLFF
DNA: TGTGCCAGCAGCCGGGGGGGCATTGAAAAACTGTTTTTT

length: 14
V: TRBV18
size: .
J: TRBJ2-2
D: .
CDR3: CASSPQGITGELFF
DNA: TGTGCCAGCTCACCACAGGGGATTACCGGGGAGCTGTTTTTT

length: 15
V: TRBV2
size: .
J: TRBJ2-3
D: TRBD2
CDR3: CASTSTSGRAGTQYF
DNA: TGTGCCAGCACTTCGACTAGCGGGAGGGCCGGTACGCAGTATTTT

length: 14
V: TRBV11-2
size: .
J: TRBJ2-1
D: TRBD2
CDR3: CASSLNLADNEQFF
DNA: TGTGCCAGCAGCTTAAACCTAGCGGACAATGAGCAGTTCTTC

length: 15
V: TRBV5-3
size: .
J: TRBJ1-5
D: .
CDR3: CARSLYRAFNQPQHF
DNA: TGTGCCAGAAGCTTGTACAGGGCGTTTAATCAGCCCCAGCATTTT

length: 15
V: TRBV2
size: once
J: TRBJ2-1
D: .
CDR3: CASAQGGSSYNEQFF
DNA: TGTGCCAGCGCGCAAGGAGGGAGTTCCTACAATGAGCAGTTCTTC

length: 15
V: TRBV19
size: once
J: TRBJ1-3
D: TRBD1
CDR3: CASSMRTGPGNTIYF
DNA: TGTGCCAGTAGTATGCGGACAGGGCCTGGAAACACCATATATTTT

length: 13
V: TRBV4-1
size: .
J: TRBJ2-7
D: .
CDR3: CASSQDTGREQYF
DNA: TGCGCCAGCAGCCAAGATACGGGGAGGGAGCAGTACTTC

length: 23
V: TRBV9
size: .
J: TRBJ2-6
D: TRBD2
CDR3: CASSVARGLHAPSGASGANVLTF
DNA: TGTGCCAGCAGCGTAGCTAGGGGACTTCACGCCCCTAGCGGGGCCTCTGGGGCCAACGTCCTGACTTTC

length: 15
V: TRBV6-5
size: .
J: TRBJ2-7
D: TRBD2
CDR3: CASSYTLAESYEQYF
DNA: TGTGCCAGCAGTTACACGCTAGCGGAGTCCTACGAGCAGTACTTC

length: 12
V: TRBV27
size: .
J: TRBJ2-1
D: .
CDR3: CASSLGRGEQFF
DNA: TGTGCCAGCAGTTTGGGCAGGGGCGAGCAGTTCTTC

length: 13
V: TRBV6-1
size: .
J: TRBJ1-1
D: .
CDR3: CASYRVANTEAFF
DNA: TGTGCTTCATACAGGGTGGCGAACACTGAAGCTTTCTTT

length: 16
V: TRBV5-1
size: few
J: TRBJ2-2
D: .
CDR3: CASSLDGGANTGELFF
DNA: TGCGCCAGCAGCTTGGACGGCGGTGCGAACACCGGGGAGCTGTTTTTT

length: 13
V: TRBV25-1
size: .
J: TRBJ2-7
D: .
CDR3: CASSDDTTYEQYF
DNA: TGTGCCAGCAGTGACGACACGACCTACGAGCAGTACTTC

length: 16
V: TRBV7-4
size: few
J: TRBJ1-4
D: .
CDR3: CASSLPDKGHNEKLFF
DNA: TGTGCCAGCAGCCTACCGGACAAAGGTCATAATGAAAAACTGTTTTTT

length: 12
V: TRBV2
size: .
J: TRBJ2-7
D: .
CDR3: CASTSENDEQYF
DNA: TGTGCCAGCACTAGTGAAAACGACGAGCAGTACTTC

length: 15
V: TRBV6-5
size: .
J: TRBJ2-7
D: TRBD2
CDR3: CASSSDPGGPYEQYF
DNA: TGTGCCAGCAGTTCGGACCCGGGGGGTCCCTACGAGCAGTACTTC

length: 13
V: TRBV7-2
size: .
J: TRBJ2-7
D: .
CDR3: CASSLLGVHEQYF
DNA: TGTGCCAGCAGCTTACTCGGAGTCCACGAGCAGTACTTC

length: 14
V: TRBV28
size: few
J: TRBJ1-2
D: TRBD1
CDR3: CASIPGTGDYGYTF
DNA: TGTGCCAGCATCCCGGGGACAGGGGACTATGGCTACACCTTC